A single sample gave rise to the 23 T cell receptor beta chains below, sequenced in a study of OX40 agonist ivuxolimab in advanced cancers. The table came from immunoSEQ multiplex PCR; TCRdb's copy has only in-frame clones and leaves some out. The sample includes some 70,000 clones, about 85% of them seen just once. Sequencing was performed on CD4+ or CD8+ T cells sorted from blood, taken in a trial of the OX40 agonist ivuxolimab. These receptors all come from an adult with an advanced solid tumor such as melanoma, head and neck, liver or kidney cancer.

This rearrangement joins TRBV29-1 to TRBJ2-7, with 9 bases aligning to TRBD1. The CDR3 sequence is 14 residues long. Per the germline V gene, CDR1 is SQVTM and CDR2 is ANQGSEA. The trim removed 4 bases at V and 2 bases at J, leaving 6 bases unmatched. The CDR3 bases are TGCAGCGTTGTAGGGACAGGGATTACCTACGAGCAGTACTTC. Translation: CSVVGTGITYEQYF.

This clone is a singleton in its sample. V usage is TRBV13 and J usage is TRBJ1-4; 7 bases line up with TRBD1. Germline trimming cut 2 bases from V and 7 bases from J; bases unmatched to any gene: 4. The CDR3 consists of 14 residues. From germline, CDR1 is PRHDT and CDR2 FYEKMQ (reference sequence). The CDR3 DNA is TGTGCCAGCAGCTTATCGGGACAGAGTGAAAAACTGTTTTTT. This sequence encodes CASSLSGQSEKLFF.

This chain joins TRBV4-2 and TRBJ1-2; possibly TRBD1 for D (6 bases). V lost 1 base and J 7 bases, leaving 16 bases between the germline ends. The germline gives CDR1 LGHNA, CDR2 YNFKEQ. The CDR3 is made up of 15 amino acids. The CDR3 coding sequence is TGTGCCAGCAGCCAAGGAACTACAGGGATGCCTGGCTACACCTTC. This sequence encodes CASSQGTTGMPGYTF.

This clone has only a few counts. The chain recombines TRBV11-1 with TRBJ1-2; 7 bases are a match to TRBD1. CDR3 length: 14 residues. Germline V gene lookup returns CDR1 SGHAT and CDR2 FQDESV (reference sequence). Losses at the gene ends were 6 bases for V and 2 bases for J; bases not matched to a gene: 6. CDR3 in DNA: TGTGCCAGCAGTTACTCAGGGGGGAACTATGGCTACACCTTC. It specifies CASSYSGGNYGYTF.

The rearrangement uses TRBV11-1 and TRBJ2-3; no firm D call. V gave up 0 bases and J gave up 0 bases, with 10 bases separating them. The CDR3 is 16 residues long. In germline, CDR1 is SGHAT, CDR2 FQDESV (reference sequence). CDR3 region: CASSLAGTRSTDTQYF. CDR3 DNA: TGTGCCAGCAGCTTAGCTGGCACCAGAAGCACAGATACGCAGTATTTT.

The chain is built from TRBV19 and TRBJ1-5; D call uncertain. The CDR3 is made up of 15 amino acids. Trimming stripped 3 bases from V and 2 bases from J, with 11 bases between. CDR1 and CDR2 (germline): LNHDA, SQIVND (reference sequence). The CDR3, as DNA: TGTGCCAGTAGTATGGGTCTGGGTGGCAATCAGCCCCAGCATTTT. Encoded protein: CASSMGLGGNQPQHF.

CDR3 protein: CASSLNGGELFF. The CDR3 nucleotides read TGTGCCAGCAGCTTAAATGGCGGGGAGCTGTTTTTT. The J gene is TRBJ2-2, the V gene TRBV7-9; D remains ambiguous. Trimming pared 2 bases from V and 7 bases from J, leaving 5 bases between. Germline lookup yields CDR1 SEHNR and CDR2 FQNEAQ (reference sequence). The CDR3 has 12 amino acids.

The CDR3 protein is CASSQDPGQGPETQYF. CDR3 nucleotides: TGCGCCAGCAGCCAAGACCCGGGACAGGGGCCAGAGACCCAGTACTTC. This chain links TRBV4-3 with TRBJ2-5, with TRBD1 matching over 10 bases. V dropped 0 bases and J dropped 4; count of bases not matched to a gene: 5. The CDR3 runs to 16 residues. The germline V gene has CDR1 LGHNA and CDR2 YSLEER.

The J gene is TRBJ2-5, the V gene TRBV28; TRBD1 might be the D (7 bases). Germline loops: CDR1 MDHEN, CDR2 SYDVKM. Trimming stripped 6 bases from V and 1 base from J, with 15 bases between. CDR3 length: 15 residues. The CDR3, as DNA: TGTGCCAGCAGAGAGAGCAGGGGGGCCCAAGAGACCCAGTACTTC. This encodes CASRESRGAQETQYF.

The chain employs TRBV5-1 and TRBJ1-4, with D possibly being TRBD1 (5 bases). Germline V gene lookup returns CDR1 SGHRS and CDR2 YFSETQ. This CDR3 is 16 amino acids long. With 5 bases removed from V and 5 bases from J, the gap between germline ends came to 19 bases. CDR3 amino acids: CASSPSSTEGNEKLFF. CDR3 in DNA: TGCGCCAGCAGTCCATCCTCAACGGAGGGGAATGAAAAACTGTTTTTT. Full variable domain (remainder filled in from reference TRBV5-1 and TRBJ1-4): KAGVTQTPRYLIKTRGQQVTLSCSPISGHRSVSWYQQTPGQGLQFLFEYFSETQRNKGNFPGRFSGRQFSNSRSEMNVSTLELGDSALYLCASSPSSTEGNEKLFFGSGTQLSVL.

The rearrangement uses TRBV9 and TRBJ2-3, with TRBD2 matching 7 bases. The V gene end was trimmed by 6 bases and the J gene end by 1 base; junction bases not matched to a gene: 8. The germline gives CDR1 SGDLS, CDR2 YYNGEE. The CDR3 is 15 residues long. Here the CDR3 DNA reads TGTGCCAGCACACCCGGGGGGTTGGGCACAGATACGCAGTATTTT. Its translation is CASTPGGLGTDTQYF. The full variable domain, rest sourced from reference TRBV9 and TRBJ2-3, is DSGVTQTPKHLITATGQRVTLRCSPRSGDLSVYWYQQSLDQGLQFLIQYYNGEERAKGNILERFSAQQFPDLHSELNLSSLELGDSALYFCASTPGGLGTDTQYFGPGTRLTVL.

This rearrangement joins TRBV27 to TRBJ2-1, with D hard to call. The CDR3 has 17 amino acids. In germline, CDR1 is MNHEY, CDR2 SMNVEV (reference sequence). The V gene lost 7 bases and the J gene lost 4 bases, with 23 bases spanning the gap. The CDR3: CASTLRSRGVTYNEQFF. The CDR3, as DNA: TGTGCCAGCACCTTGAGGTCCCGTGGGGTAACGTACAATGAGCAGTTCTTC.

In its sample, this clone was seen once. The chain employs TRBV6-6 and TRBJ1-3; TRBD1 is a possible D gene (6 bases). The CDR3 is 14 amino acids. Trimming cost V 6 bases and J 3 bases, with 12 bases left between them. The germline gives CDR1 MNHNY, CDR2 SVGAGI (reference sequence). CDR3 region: CASRHRDDGNTIYF. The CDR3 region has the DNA TGTGCCAGCAGACACAGGGACGATGGAAACACCATATATTTT.

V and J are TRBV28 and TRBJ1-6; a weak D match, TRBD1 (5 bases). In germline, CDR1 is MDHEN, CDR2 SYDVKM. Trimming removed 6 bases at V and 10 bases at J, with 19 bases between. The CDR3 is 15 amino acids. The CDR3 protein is CASSLLAGGGSPLHF. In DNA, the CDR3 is TGTGCCAGCAGCCTCCTGGCCGGCGGGGGGTCACCCCTCCACTTT. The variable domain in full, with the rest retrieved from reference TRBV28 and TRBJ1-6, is DVKVTQSSRYLVKRTGEKVFLECVQDMDHENMFWYRQDPGLGLRLIYFSYDVKMKEKGDIPEGYSVSREKKERFSLILESASTNQTSMYLCASSLLAGGGSPLHFGNGTRLTVT.

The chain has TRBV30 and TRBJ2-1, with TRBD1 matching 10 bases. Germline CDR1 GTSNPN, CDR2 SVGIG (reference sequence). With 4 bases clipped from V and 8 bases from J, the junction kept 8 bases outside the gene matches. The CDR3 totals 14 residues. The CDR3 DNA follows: TGTGCCTGGACGGGACAGGGGATTTTATATGAGCAGTTCTTC. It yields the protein CAWTGQGILYEQFF.

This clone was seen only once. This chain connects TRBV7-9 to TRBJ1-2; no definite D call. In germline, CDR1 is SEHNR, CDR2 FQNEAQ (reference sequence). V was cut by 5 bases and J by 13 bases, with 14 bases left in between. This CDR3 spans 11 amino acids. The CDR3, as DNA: TGTGCCAGCAGCACCCGACAAATCAGCACCTTC. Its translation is CASSTRQISTF. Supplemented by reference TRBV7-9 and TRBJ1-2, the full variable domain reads DTGVSQNPRHKITKRGQNVTFRCDPISEHNRLYWYRQTLGQGPEFLTYFQNEAQLEKSRLLSDRFSAERPKGSFSTLEIQRTEQGDSAMYLCASSTRQISTFGSGTRLTVV.

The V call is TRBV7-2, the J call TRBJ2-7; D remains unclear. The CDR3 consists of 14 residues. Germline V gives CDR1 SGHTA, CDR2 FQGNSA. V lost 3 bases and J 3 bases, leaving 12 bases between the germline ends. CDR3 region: CASSLSPKGYEQYF. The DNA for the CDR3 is TGTGCCAGCAGCTTGTCCCCGAAAGGCTACGAGCAGTACTTC.

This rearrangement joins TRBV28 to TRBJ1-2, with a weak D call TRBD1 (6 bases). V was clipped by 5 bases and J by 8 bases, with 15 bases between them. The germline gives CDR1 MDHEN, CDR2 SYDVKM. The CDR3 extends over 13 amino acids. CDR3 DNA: TGTGCCAGCAGTCAATTCGGGGGGCAGGGCTACACCTTC. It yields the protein CASSQFGGQGYTF.

The DNA for the CDR3 is TGCAGCGCCGTCTGGACAGGGTGGGGGTACAATGAGCAGTTCTTC. Amino acids: CSAVWTGWGYNEQFF. This chain joins TRBV29-1 and TRBJ2-1; 8 nucleotides line up with TRBD1. The CDR3 is 15 amino acids. The germline gives CDR1 SQVTM, CDR2 ANQGSEA. The trim removed 7 bases at V and 4 bases at J, leaving 12 bases unmatched.

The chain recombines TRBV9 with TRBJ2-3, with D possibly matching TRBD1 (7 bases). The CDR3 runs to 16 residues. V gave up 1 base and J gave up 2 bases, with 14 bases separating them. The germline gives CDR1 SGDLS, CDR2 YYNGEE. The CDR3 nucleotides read TGTGCCAGCAGCGTACAGGGGGGCTCAATCACAGATACGCAGTATTTT. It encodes CASSVQGGSITDTQYF.

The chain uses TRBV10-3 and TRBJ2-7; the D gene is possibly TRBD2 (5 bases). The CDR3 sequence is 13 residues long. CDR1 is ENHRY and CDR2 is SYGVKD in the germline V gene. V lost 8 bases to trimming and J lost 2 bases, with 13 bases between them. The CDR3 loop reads CAILPDGTYEQYF. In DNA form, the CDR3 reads TGTGCCATCCTCCCCGACGGGACCTACGAGCAGTACTTC.

The CDR3 sequence: CASRTGQGGHEQYF. The CDR3 DNA reads as TGTGCCAGCAGGACGGGACAGGGGGGTCACGAGCAGTACTTC. This sequence joins TRBV28 and TRBJ2-7, with 11 bases lining up with TRBD1. This CDR3 contains 14 residues. Germline CDR1 reads MDHEN; CDR2 reads SYDVKM. V dropped 6 bases and J dropped 5; count of bases not matched to a gene: 6.

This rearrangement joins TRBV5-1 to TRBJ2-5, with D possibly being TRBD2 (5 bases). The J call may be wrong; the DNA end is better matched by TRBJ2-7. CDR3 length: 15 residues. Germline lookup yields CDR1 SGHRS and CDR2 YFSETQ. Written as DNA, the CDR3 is TGCGCCAGCAGCTTGATCGCGGGCCCAGAAAACGAGCAGTACTTC. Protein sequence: CASSLIAGPENEQYF.